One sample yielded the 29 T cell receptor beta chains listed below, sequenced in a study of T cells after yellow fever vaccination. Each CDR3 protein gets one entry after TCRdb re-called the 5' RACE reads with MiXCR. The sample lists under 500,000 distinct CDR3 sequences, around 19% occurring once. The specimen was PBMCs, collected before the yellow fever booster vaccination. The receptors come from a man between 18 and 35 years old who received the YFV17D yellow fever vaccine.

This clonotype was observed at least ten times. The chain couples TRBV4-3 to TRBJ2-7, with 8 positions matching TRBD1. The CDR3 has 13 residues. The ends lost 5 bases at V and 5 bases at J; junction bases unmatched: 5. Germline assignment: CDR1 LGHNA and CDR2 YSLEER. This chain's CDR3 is CASSATGAHEQYF. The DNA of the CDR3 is TGCGCCAGCAGCGCGACAGGGGCCCACGAGCAGTACTTC.

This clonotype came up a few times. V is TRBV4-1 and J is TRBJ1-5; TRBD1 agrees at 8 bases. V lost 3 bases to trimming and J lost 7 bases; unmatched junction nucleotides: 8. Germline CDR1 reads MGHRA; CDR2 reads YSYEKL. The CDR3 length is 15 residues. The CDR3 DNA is TGCGCCAGCAGCCAGGATGGACAGGGAGGACAGCCCCAGCATTTT. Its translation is CASSQDGQGGQPQHF.

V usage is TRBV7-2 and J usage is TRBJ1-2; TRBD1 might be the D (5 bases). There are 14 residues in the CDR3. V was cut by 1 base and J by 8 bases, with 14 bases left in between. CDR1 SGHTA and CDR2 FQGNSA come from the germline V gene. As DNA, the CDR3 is TGTGCCAGCAGCTTAGGGAGCCAGGGTCGAGGCTACACCTTC. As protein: CASSLGSQGRGYTF.

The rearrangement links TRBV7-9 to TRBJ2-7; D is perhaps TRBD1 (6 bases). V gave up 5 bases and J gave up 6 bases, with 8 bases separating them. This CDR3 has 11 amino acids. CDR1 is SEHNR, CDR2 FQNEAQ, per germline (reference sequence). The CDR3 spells CASSVGGEQYV. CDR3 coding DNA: TGTGCCAGCAGCGTAGGGGGCGAGCAGTACGTC.

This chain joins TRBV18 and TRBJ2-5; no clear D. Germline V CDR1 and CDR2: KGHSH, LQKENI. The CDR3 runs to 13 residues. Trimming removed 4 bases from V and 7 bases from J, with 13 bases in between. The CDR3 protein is CASSRDGSGTQYF. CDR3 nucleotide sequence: TGTGCCAGCTCACGAGACGGGTCCGGGACCCAGTACTTC.

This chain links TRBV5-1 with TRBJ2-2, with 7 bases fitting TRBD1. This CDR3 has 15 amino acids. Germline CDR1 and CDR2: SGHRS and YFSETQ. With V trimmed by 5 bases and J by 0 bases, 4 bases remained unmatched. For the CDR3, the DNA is TGCGCCAGCAGATCTCAGGGGGCGAACACCGGGGAGCTGTTTTTT. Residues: CASRSQGANTGELFF. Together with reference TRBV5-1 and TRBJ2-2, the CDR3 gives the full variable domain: KAGVTQTPRYLIKTRGQQVTLSCSPISGHRSVSWYQQTPGQGLQFLFEYFSETQRNKGNFPGRFSGRQFSNSRSEMNVSTLELGDSALYLCASRSQGANTGELFFGEGSRLTVL.

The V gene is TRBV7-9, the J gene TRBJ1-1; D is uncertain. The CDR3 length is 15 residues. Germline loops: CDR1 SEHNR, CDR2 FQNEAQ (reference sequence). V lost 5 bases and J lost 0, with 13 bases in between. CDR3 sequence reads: CASSPGVRMNTEAFF. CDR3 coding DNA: TGTGCCAGCAGCCCCGGGGTACGGATGAACACTGAAGCTTTCTTT.

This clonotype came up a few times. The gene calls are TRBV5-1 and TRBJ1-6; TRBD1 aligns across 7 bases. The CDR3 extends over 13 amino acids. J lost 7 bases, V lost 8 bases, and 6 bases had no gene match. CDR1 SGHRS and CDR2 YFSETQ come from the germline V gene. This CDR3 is CASRTGLNSPLHF. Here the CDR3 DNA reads TGCGCCAGTAGGACAGGACTGAATTCACCCCTCCACTTT. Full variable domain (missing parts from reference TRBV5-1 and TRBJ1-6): KAGVTQTPRYLIKTRGQQVTLSCSPISGHRSVSWYQQTPGQGLQFLFEYFSETQRNKGNFPGRFSGRQFSNSRSEMNVSTLELGDSALYLCASRTGLNSPLHFGNGTRLTVT.

In nucleotides, the CDR3 is TGTGCCAGCAGCTTATTCGTTGGGGAGACCCAGTACTTC. This translates into CASSLFVGETQYF. The gene calls are TRBV7-9 and TRBJ2-5, with unresolved D. CDR1 and CDR2 (germline): SEHNR, FQNEAQ (reference sequence). The CDR3 is made up of 13 amino acids. The V end lost 2 bases, the J end lost 5 bases, and 9 bases lay between the germline ends.

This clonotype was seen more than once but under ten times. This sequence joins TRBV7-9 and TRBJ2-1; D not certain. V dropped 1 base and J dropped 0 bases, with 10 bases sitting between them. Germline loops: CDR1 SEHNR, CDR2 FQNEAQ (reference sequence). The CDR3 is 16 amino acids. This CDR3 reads CASSLVPESSYNEQFF. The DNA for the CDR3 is TGTGCCAGCAGCTTAGTCCCAGAGTCCTCCTACAATGAGCAGTTCTTC.

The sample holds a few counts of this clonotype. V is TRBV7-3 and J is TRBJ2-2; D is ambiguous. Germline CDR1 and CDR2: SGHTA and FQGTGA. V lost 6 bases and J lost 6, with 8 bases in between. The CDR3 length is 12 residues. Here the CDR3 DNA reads TGTGCCAGCAGGATTGCGGCCGGGGAGCTGTTTTTT. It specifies CASRIAAGELFF.

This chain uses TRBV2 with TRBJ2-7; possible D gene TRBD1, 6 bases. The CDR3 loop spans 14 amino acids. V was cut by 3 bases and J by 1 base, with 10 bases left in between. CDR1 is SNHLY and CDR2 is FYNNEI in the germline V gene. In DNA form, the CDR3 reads TGTGCCAGCAGTGATTCAGGGGAGTCCTACGAGCAGTACGTC. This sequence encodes CASSDSGESYEQYV.

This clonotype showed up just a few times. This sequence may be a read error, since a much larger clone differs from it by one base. CDR3 loop: CVSSLGGPETQYF. CDR3 bases: TGTGTCAGCAGCTTGGGGGGCCCGGAGACCCAGTACTTC. This chain connects TRBV7-2 to TRBJ2-5; the D call may be TRBD1 or TRBD2 (6 bases each). This CDR3 has 13 amino acids. CDR1 and CDR2 from the germline V gene are SGHTA and FQGNSA.

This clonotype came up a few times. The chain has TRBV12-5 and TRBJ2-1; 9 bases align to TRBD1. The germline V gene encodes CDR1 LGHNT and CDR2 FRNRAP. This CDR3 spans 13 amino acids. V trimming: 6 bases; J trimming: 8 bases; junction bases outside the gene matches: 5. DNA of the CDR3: TGTGCTAGTGGCGGGACAGGGTGGGATGAGCAGTTCTTC. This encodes CASGGTGWDEQFF.

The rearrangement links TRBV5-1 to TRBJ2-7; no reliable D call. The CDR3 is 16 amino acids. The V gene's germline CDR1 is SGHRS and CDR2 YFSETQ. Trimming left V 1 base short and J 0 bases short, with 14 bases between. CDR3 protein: CASSLYRKLDSYEQYF. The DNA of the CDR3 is TGCGCCAGCAGCTTGTACCGGAAGCTTGACTCCTACGAGCAGTACTTC.

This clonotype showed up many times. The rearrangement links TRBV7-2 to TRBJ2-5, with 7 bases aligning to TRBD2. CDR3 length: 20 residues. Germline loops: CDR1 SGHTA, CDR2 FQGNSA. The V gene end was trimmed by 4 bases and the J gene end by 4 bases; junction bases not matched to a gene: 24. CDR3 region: CASSSLPTRRGSPTGETQYF. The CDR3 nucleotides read TGTGCCAGCAGCTCCCTCCCAACTAGGCGCGGGAGCCCCACCGGAGAGACCCAGTACTTC.

CDR3 in DNA: TGTGCCAGCGGCCGTTCGTGGGAGTTCACCGGGGAGCTGTTTTTT. Protein: CASGRSWEFTGELFF. The chain carries TRBV7-9 and TRBJ2-2, with a weak D call TRBD2 (5 bases). Trimming removed 8 bases from V and 4 bases from J, with 17 bases in between. Germline V CDR1 and CDR2: SEHNR, FQNEAQ (reference sequence). The CDR3 loop spans 15 amino acids.

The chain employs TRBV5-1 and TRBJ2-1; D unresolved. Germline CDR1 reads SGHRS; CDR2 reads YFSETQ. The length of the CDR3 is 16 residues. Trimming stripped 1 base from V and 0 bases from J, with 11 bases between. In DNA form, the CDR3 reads TGCGCCAGCAGCTTGTATGAGAGGAGCTCCTACAATGAGCAGTTCTTC. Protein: CASSLYERSSYNEQFF.

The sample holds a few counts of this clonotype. The CDR3 spells CASSQFREGGQFF. Here the CDR3 DNA reads TGTGCCAGCAGCCAATTCCGTGAGGGGGGGCAGTTCTTC. The rearrangement links TRBV3-1 to TRBJ2-1, with D possibly called TRBD1 or TRBD2 (6 bases each). The CDR3 is 13 residues long. Germline CDR1 and CDR2: LGHDT and YNNKEL (reference sequence). V was shortened by 2 bases and J by 12 bases, with 14 bases between the two germline ends.

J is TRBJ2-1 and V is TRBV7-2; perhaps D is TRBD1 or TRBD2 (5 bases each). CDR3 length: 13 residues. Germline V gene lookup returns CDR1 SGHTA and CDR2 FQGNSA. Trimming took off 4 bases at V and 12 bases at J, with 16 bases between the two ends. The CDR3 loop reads CASSSLGTGAQFF. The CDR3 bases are TGTGCCAGCAGCTCCCTAGGGACCGGGGCGCAGTTCTTC.

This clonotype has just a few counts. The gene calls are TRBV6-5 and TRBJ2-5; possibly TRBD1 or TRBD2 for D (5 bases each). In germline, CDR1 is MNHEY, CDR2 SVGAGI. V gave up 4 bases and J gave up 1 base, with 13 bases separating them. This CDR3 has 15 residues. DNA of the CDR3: TGTGCCAGCAGTTCCCTCGGGGCGGGCCAAGAGACCCAGTACTTC. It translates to CASSSLGAGQETQYF.

The CDR3, as DNA: TGCGCCAGCAGTGAAATGACTAGCGGGGTCTATGAGCAGTTCTTC. Protein: CASSEMTSGVYEQFF. V is TRBV10-2 and J is TRBJ2-1; TRBD2 matches at 11 bases. This CDR3 comprises 15 residues. Germline trimming cut 3 bases from V and 8 bases from J; bases unmatched to any gene: 6. CDR1 is WSHSY and CDR2 is SAAADI in the germline V gene.

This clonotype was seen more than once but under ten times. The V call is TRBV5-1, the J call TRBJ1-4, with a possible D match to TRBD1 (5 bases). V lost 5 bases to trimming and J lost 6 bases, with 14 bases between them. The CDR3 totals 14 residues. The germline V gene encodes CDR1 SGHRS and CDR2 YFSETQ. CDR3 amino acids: CASSFSGDYEKLFF. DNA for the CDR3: TGCGCCAGCAGTTTCTCGGGGGATTATGAAAAACTGTTTTTT.

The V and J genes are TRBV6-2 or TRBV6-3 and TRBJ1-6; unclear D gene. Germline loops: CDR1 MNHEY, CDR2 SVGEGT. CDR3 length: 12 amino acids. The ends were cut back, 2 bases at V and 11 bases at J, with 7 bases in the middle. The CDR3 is CASSYGVAPLHF. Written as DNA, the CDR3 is TGTGCCAGCAGTTACGGCGTCGCACCCCTCCACTTT.

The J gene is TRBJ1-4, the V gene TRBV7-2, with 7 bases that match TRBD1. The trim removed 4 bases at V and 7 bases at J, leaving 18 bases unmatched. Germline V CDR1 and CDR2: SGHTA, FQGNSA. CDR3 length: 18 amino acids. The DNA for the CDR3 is TGTGCCAGCAGCTCCAGGACCTTTATCAGGGGGGCTAGTGAAAAACTGTTTTTT. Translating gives CASSSRTFIRGASEKLFF.

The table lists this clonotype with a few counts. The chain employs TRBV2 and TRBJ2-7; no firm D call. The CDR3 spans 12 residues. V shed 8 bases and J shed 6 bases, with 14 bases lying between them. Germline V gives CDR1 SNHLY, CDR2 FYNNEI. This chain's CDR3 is CASAYEAPEQYV. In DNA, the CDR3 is TGTGCCAGCGCCTATGAGGCCCCCGAGCAGTACGTC.

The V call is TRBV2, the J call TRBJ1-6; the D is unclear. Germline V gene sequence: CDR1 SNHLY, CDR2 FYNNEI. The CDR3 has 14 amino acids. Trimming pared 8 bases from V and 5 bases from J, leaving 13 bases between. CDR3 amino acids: CASHLGPNNSPLHF. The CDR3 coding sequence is TGTGCCAGCCACCTCGGGCCCAATAATTCACCCCTCCACTTT.

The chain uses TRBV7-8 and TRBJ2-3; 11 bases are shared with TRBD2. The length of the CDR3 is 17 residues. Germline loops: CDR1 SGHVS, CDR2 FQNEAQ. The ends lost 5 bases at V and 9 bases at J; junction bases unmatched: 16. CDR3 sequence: CASSGKELAGVVRTQYF. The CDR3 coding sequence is TGTGCCAGCAGCGGAAAAGAACTAGCGGGGGTCGTCAGGACGCAGTATTTT.

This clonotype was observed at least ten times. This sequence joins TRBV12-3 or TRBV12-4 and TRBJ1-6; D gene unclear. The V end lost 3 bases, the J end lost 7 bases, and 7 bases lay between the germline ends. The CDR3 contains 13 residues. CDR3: CASSLAPNSPLHF. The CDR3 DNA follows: TGTGCCAGCAGTTTGGCTCCAAATTCACCCCTCCACTTT.